These T cell receptor beta chains were read from a single sample in a study of CD8 T cells in Susac syndrome. TCRdb processed the immunoSEQ multiplex PCR reads anew with MiXCR; each CDR3 protein has one entry. The table has more than 95,000 distinct CDR3 sequences, more than 90% seen once. Source material: CD4+ T cells from PBMCs. The receptors here all came from a human donor in good health. The CDR3 runs from the conserved cysteine through the conserved F or W. The D gene is left open where the match is weak. Clone size is stated in some rows and not others, as once, few, many or a class when expanded.

.	15	TRBV12-3/TRBV12-4	TRBJ2-1	.	TGTGCCAGCAGTTTAGCGGAGGGGTCCTACAATGAGCAGTTCTTC	CASSLAEGSYNEQFF
.	16	TRBV7-2	TRBJ1-2	TRBD1	TGTGCCAGCAGCTTAAATTTGCGCCGGACAGGGGATGGCTACACCTTC	CASSLNLRRTGDGYTF
.	11	TRBV21-1	TRBJ1-5	.	TGTGCCAGCAGGGCCTTTAGGCCCCAGCATTTT	CASRAFRPQHF
few	14	TRBV4-2	TRBJ1-1	TRBD1	TGTGCCAGCAGCCCAGGGGGGATGAACACTGAAGCTTTCTTT	CASSPGGMNTEAFF
.	13	TRBV19	TRBJ2-7	.	TGTGCCAGTAGTCGAGTGAGCTCCTACGAGCAGTACTTC	CASSRVSSYEQYF
.	13	TRBV20-1	TRBJ1-1	.	TGCAGTGCTAGAGATCGACGAAACACTGAAGCTTTCTTT	CSARDRRNTEAFF
.	14	TRBV18	TRBJ1-2	.	TGTGCCAGCTCACGCCCCTTTGGGGGCGAAGGCTACACCTTC	CASSRPFGGEGYTF
.	12	TRBV5-4	TRBJ1-3	.	TGTGCCAGCAGCTTGCTAGGAAACACCATATATTTT	CASSLLGNTIYF
.	15	TRBV7-9	TRBJ2-1	TRBD2	TGTGCCAGCATCGGAAGCGGGAGCAGGTACAATGAGCAGTTCTTC	CASIGSGSRYNEQFF
once	12	TRBV20-1	TRBJ2-1	.	TGCAGTGCCCCTGGAGTCTACAATGAGCAGTTCTTC	CSAPGVYNEQFF
once	12	TRBV12-3/TRBV12-4	TRBJ2-1	.	TGTGCCAGCAGTGCCCCCCGCGGTGAGCAGTTCTTC	CASSAPRGEQFF
once	13	TRBV9	TRBJ2-2	.	TGTGCCAGCAGCGTGTATTCCACCGGGGAGCTGTTTTTT	CASSVYSTGELFF
.	13	TRBV18	TRBJ2-7	.	TGTGCCAGCTCTCGGGATTCCACCTACGAGCAGTACTTC	CASSRDSTYEQYF
.	15	TRBV20-1	TRBJ1-5	TRBD1	TGCAGTGCTAGGGAAGGGGGCCATAGCAATCAGCCCCAGCATTTT	CSAREGGHSNQPQHF
.	11	TRBV5-1	TRBJ2-3	.	TGCGCCAGCAAAAATGCAGATACGCAGTATTTT	CASKNADTQYF
.	15	TRBV24-1	TRBJ2-1	.	TGTGCCACCAGTCGGGGTACCGGCTCCTACAATGAGCAGTTCTTC	CATSRGTGSYNEQFF
.	15	TRBV21-1	TRBJ1-1	.	TGTGCCAGCAGCAAAGCACGCAGGGTCCCCACTGAAGCTTTCTTT	CASSKARRVPTEAFF
.	13	TRBV3-1	TRBJ2-1	.	TGTGCCAGCAGCCCGCGTGGGGGGAATGAGCAGTTCTTC	CASSPRGGNEQFF
.	15	TRBV6-4	TRBJ1-2	.	TGTGCCAGCAGTGAGGCCGCCGGAGCTAACTATGGCTACACCTTC	CASSEAAGANYGYTF
.	14	TRBV5-1	TRBJ2-7	TRBD1	TGCGCCAGCAGCTGGGAGGGACAGGGTGGCGAGCAGTACTTC	CASSWEGQGGEQYF
.	15	TRBV20-1	TRBJ2-1	.	TGCAGTGCTAGTAGGGGGGGGCGAGCTTACAATGAGCAGTTCTTC	CSASRGGRAYNEQFF
.	14	TRBV6-2/TRBV6-3	TRBJ1-1	.	TGTGCCAGCAGTTTACGAGCCAACAGGGACCGGGCTTTCTTT	CASSLRANRDRAFF
.	15	TRBV7-2	TRBJ2-1	.	TGTGCCAGCAGTTGGCGACTACTAGTGAGCAATGAGCAGTTCTTC	CASSWRLLVSNEQFF
.	15	TRBV6-5	TRBJ2-5	TRBD2	TGTGCCAGCAGTTTGGAGGGACTAGCGGGACTGGCCCAGTACTTC	CASSLEGLAGLAQYF
.	13	TRBV9	TRBJ2-3	.	TGTGCTGGGGGCGGGAGTTCGGCAGATACGCAGTATTTT	CAGGGSSADTQYF
few	14	TRBV5-1	TRBJ2-5	TRBD1	TGCGCCAGCAGCTTGACAGGGGGCGAAGAGACCCAGTACTTC	CASSLTGGEETQYF
.	13	TRBV30	TRBJ1-1	.	TGTGCCTGGAATCTCGAGGGGCGAGTTCGAGCTTTCTTT	CAWNLEGRVRAFF
.	13	TRBV29-1	TRBJ2-5	.	TGCAGCGTTGATATTCAGATCCAAGAGACCCAGTACTTC	CSVDIQIQETQYF
once	13	TRBV2	TRBJ2-5	.	TGTGCCAGCAGTGATGGCGACCGAGAGACCCAGTACTTC	CASSDGDRETQYF
.	16	TRBV9	TRBJ2-5	TRBD2	TGTGCCAGCGGCATAAGCGGGAGGGCTACACGGGAGACCCAGTACTTC	CASGISGRATRETQYF
.	15	TRBV14	TRBJ2-1	TRBD2	TGTGCCAGCAGCCAAGCTAGCGGGAGTTTCAATGAGCAGTTCTTC	CASSQASGSFNEQFF
.	14	TRBV5-4	TRBJ2-1	TRBD2	TGTGCCAGCAGCGGAGCGGGAGCCGGCGATGAGCAGTTCTTC	CASSGAGAGDEQFF
few	15	TRBV12-3/TRBV12-4	TRBJ1-5	TRBD1	TGTGCCAGCATCGGGGCAGGGACAGGGGGTCAGCCCCAGCATTTT	CASIGAGTGGQPQHF
few	14	TRBV6-2/TRBV6-3	TRBJ2-7	.	TGTGCCAGCAGTTTGGGCACCTTGGTGGACGAGCAGTACTTC	CASSLGTLVDEQYF
once	14	TRBV2	TRBJ2-5	.	TGTGCCAGCAGTGAAACTCAGTACCAAGAGACCCAGTACTTC	CASSETQYQETQYF
.	14	TRBV19	TRBJ1-2	TRBD1	TGTGCCAGTACCCCAGGGGGCCCCGACTATGGCTACACCTTC	CASTPGGPDYGYTF
.	17	TRBV10-3	TRBJ2-7	TRBD2	TGTGCCATCAGTCTACCCCCCGGGACTAGCGGTGACTACGAGCAGTACTTC	CAISLPPGTSGDYEQYF
.	12	TRBV6-1	TRBJ2-5	.	TGTGCCAGCAGTGGTCAGGGAGAGACCCAGTACTTC	CASSGQGETQYF
.	12	TRBV10-3	TRBJ2-1	.	TGTGCCATCAGTGACCGGACAGAAAAGCAGTTCTTC	CAISDRTEKQFF
once	16	TRBV7-9	TRBJ1-4	TRBD1	TGTGCCAGCAGTCGAGGACAGGGGTCATTAAATGAAAAACTGTTTTTT	CASSRGQGSLNEKLFF
.	17	TRBV7-2	TRBJ2-4	.	TGTGCCAGCAGCTCCGGGGGAGGACAAAGGGCCAAAAACATTCAGTACTTC	CASSSGGGQRAKNIQYF
.	12	TRBV29-1	TRBJ1-1	TRBD1	TGCAGCGCTGGGGACAGGAACACTGAAGCTTTCTTT	CSAGDRNTEAFF
.	14	TRBV30	TRBJ1-2	.	TGTGCCTGGAGTGTTGGCATCCAGCGAAGTGGCTACACCTTC	CAWSVGIQRSGYTF
once	16	TRBV14	TRBJ2-7	.	TGTGCCAGCAGCCAAGAGGTTCGGGTCTGGCTGTACGAGCAGTACTTC	CASSQEVRVWLYEQYF
.	17	TRBV15	TRBJ2-7	TRBD2	TGTGCCACCAGCAGCGGGACGGGAAGCGGGAGAGTCCACGAGCAGTACTTC	CATSSGTGSGRVHEQYF
.	15	TRBV2	TRBJ1-5	TRBD1	TGTGCCAGCGTGGGACAGGGGGGCAGCAATCAGCCCCAGCATTTT	CASVGQGGSNQPQHF